Sequencing of this T cell receptor beta chain was carried out in a study of PD-L1 blockade in urothelial cancer. Study as a whole: The patients' atezolizumab therapy, 1,200 mg intravenously every 3 weeks, started in the mid-2010s. Blood underwent analysis 3 weeks (second dose) and 6 weeks after treatment began.

Germline V CDR1 and CDR2: LGHNT, FRNRAP. The CDR3 extends over 14 amino acids. V was shortened by 5 bases and J by 0 bases, with 9 bases between the two germline ends. Time point in this sample: pretreatment peripheral blood. Each patient's cancer was a locally advanced or metastatic urothelial carcinoma. Clones were sequenced by immunoSEQ multiplex PCR, and TCRdb holds only the in-frame ones, with some missing. The sample carries more than 40,000 clones, 82% recorded once. Source: PBMCs, taken around atezolizumab (anti-PD-L1) treatment. The clonotype originates from a man aged 45-65 years with urothelial cancer. The chain links TRBV12-5 to TRBJ2-3, with unresolved D. CDR3 nucleotides: TGTGCTAGTGGTCCAGCGAGTAGCACAGATACGCAGTATTTT. Amino acid sequence: CASGPASSTDTQYF.